The clone carrying this T cell receptor beta chain was seen at least ten times. Its matching antigen is unknown. Germline lookup yields CDR1 MNHEY and CDR2 SVGEGT. The V end was cut by 5 bases, the J end by 0 bases, with 16 bases between. The CDR3 extends over 16 amino acids. These data originate in a study of prognosis after radiotherapy for stage I lung cancer. In the study overall: Enrollment of stage I non-small cell lung cancer patients ran from April 2018 to early 2019. The study, taken as a whole, reports: Medians of about 9,700 versus 6,500 showed unique TCR clone counts falling after stereotactic body radiation therapy.

Two-round multiplex PCR, the amplification method, yielded TCR beta CDR3 from genomic DNA. The first PCR round targeted every TRBV and TRBJ gene with specific primers. In TCRdb, the multiplex PCR reads were re-called with MiXCR into one record per CDR3 protein. The sample includes almost 40,000 distinct CDR3 sequences, approximately 25% of them seen just once. The input for sequencing was PBMCs, taken before or after stereotactic body radiation therapy (not recorded which). This receptor was identified in a donor over 45 with non-small cell lung cancer. The V call is TRBV6-2 or TRBV6-3, the J call TRBJ1-1, with D possibly being TRBD1 (6 bases). CDR3: CASSDGRGGMNTEAFF. In DNA, the CDR3 is TGTGCCAGCAGTGATGGCAGGGGCGGGATGAACACTGAAGCTTTCTTT.